This T cell receptor beta chain comes out of a study of shared T cell receptors in the human thymus. Using immunoSEQ multiplex PCR, the repertoire was profiled, and TCRdb retains in-frame clones only, with some absent. The data contain approximately 490,000 clones, 75% to 80% of them singletons. This clone was detected only a few times. The CDR3 is 16 residues long. The junction had 8 bases not matched to a gene; V was cut back by 1 base and J by 0 bases. Germline values: CDR1 GTSNPN, CDR2 SVGIG (reference sequence). The same sample was also used in a study of human thymus T cells.

The TCR sequence derives from a boy in the first two years of life with a congenital heart defect. The chain is built from TRBV30 and TRBJ2-7; TRBD1 matches at 8 bases. The material sequenced was thymocytes. The DNA of the CDR3 is TGTGCCTGGAGTGGGGGACAGGCAGATACCTCCTACGAGCAGTACTTC. It encodes CAWSGGQADTSYEQYF. The full variable domain, its missing parts supplied by reference TRBV30 and TRBJ2-7, is SQTIHQWPATLVQPVGSPLSLECTVEGTSNPNLYWYRQAAGRGLQLLFYSVGIGQISSEVPQNLSASRPQDRQFILSSKKLLLSDSGFYLCAWSGGQADTSYEQYFGPGTRLTVT.